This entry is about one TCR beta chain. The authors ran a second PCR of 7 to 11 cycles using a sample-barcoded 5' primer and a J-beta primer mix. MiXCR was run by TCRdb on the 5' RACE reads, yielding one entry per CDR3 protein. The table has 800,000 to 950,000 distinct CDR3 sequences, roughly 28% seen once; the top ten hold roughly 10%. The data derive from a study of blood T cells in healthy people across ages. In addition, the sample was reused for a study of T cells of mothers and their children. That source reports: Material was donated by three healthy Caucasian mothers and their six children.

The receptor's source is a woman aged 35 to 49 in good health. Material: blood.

CDR3 residues: CASSNGRNYGYTF. CDR3 bases: TGTGCCAGCAGCAACGGACGTAACTATGGCTACACCTTC. V and J are TRBV3-1 and TRBJ1-2; no clear D. The CDR3 spans 13 residues. Germline V gene data show CDR1 as LGHDT and CDR2 as YNNKEL (reference sequence). V was cut by 5 bases and J by 1 base, with 8 bases left in between.